The 20 T cell receptor beta chains below come from one sample, sequenced in a study of shared clonotypes between healthy human individuals. Measured with immunoSEQ multiplex PCR; TCRdb has only the in-frame clones, and not every one. The sample yields about 2.4 million clones, roughly 93% seen once. Sample: naive CD4+ T cells from PBMCs. Documented subset: CD45RA+ positively selected. These receptors originate from a man aged 18 to 29 in good health. Some clones in this sample may be carry-over from other donors' samples.

The genes are TRBV30 and TRBJ2-6; D not resolved. V lost 4 bases to trimming and J lost 9 bases, with 19 bases between them. In germline, CDR1 is GTSNPN, CDR2 SVGIG (reference sequence). The CDR3 extends over 15 amino acids. CDR3 nucleotides: TGTGCCTGGACTACTCTGAGTGCTCACGGCAACGTCCTGACTTTC. Its protein product is CAWTTLSAHGNVLTF. The complete variable domain, with remaining parts taken from reference TRBV30 and TRBJ2-6, reads SQTIHQWPATLVQPVGSPLSLECTVEGTSNPNLYWYRQAAGRGLQLLFYSVGIGQISSEVPQNLSASRPQDRQFILSSKKLLLSDSGFYLCAWTTLSAHGNVLTFGAGSRLTVL.

The V call is TRBV6-1, the J call TRBJ2-5; D gene ambiguous. The CDR3 has 15 amino acids. Trimming pared 0 bases from V and 4 bases from J, leaving 12 bases between. From germline, CDR1 is MNHNS and CDR2 SASEGT. CDR3 region: CASSEARVRAETQYF. The CDR3 DNA is TGTGCCAGCAGTGAAGCGCGCGTACGCGCAGAGACCCAGTACTTC.

The chain recombines TRBV9 with TRBJ1-2; 9 nucleotides align to TRBD1. The V segment lost 3 bases and the J segment 7 bases; nucleotides outside the gene matches: 7. Germline lookup yields CDR1 SGDLS and CDR2 YYNGEE. The CDR3 spans 14 residues. The DNA of the CDR3 is TGTGCCAGCAGCGCTCGTACAGGGGGCGCTGGCTACACCTTC. Translated: CASSARTGGAGYTF.

V usage is TRBV5-1 and J usage is TRBJ2-5; TRBD2 agrees at 10 bases. Trimming cost V 3 bases and J 3 bases; bases outside gene matches: 5. CDR1 is SGHRS, CDR2 YFSETQ, per germline. This CDR3 contains 15 residues. CDR3 amino acids: CASSSTLAGEETQYF. CDR3 nucleotide sequence: TGCGCCAGCAGCTCTACGCTAGCGGGAGAAGAGACCCAGTACTTC.

This chain links TRBV6-5 with TRBJ2-4; D call uncertain. This CDR3 comprises 13 residues. Germline lookup yields CDR1 MNHEY and CDR2 SVGAGI. V shed 5 bases and J shed 7 bases, with 12 bases lying between them. The CDR3 coding sequence is TGTGCCAGCAGTGACCCAGGAGTGAACATTCAGTACTTC. Translated, it gives CASSDPGVNIQYF.

In DNA, the CDR3 is TGTGCCAGCAGGGACGGGACAGGGGCCTACGAGCAGTACTTC. Amino acids: CASRDGTGAYEQYF. V and J are TRBV6-1 and TRBJ2-7, with TRBD1 identical over 10 bases. V shed 6 bases and J 2 bases; nucleotides not matched to a gene: 4. This CDR3 contains 14 residues. CDR1 MNHNS and CDR2 SASEGT come from the germline V gene.

The chain has TRBV28 and TRBJ2-7; 12 bases agree with TRBD1. Germline assignment: CDR1 MDHEN and CDR2 SYDVKM. The CDR3 totals 17 residues. J gave up 4 bases and V 6 bases, and 13 bases lay outside the gene matches. Here the CDR3 DNA reads TGTGCCAGCAGGGGGGCCTTCCGGGACAGGGGGCAATACGAGCAGTACTTC. Protein product: CASRGAFRDRGQYEQYF.

This chain connects TRBV9 to TRBJ1-4, with no clear D. This CDR3 comprises 14 residues. V was shortened by 4 bases and J by 10 bases, with 17 bases between the two germline ends. CDR1 SGDLS and CDR2 YYNGEE come from the germline V gene. CDR3 DNA sequence: TGTGCCAGCAGCCCCCGGCAGACAAGTGGAAAACTGTTTTTT. Encoded protein: CASSPRQTSGKLFF.

V usage is TRBV18 and J usage is TRBJ2-3; D is uncertain. V lost 1 base to trimming and J lost 4 bases, with 9 bases between them. Per germline, CDR1 KGHSH and CDR2 LQKENI. The length of the CDR3 is 14 residues. The CDR3 nucleotides are TGTGCCAGCTCACCACAGGGAAGGTCAGATACGCAGTATTTT. Protein sequence: CASSPQGRSDTQYF. The full variable domain, in which reference TRBV18 and TRBJ2-3 provide the parts outside the CDR3, is NAGVMQNPRHLVRRRGQEARLRCSPMKGHSHVYWYRQLPEEGLKFMVYLQKENIIDESGMPKERFSAEFPKEGPSILRIQQVVRGDSAAYFCASSPQGRSDTQYFGPGTRLTVL.

The genes are TRBV6-1 and TRBJ1-2; the D is unclear. The V gene's germline CDR1 is MNHNS and CDR2 SASEGT. V was shortened by 0 bases and J by 6 bases, with 5 bases between the two germline ends. CDR3 length equals 12 residues. CDR3 in amino acids: CASSEASHGYTF. Here the CDR3 DNA reads TGTGCCAGCAGTGAAGCCTCCCATGGCTACACCTTC.

This chain links TRBV25-1 with TRBJ1-4, with TRBD1 matching 7 bases. The germline V gene has CDR1 MGHDK and CDR2 SYGVNS. CDR3 length: 15 amino acids. Trimming took 8 bases from V and 8 from J; bases not matched to a gene: 14. This chain's CDR3 is CASSRSSPRGEKLFF. The CDR3 DNA follows: TGTGCCAGCTCCCGAAGTTCTCCCAGGGGGGAAAAACTGTTTTTT.

V is TRBV7-2 and J is TRBJ1-2; 7 bases align to TRBD1. Germline assignment: CDR1 SGHTA and CDR2 FQGNSA. The CDR3 is 16 residues long. V lost 5 bases to trimming and J lost 4 bases; unmatched junction nucleotides: 13. In DNA, the CDR3 is TGTGCCAGCAGCCTGGGACAGTTAATTCTCTCCTATGGCTACACCTTC. This encodes CASSLGQLILSYGYTF.

The V call is TRBV5-1, the J call TRBJ2-5; TRBD2 aligns across 8 bases. CDR3 length equals 16 residues. J was trimmed by 1 base and V by 1 base; bases with no gene match: 6. Looked up from germline, CDR1 is SGHRS and CDR2 is YFSETQ. CDR3 DNA sequence: TGCGCCAGCAGCTTGAGTAGCGGGGCGGGCCAAGAGACCCAGTACTTC. Translation: CASSLSSGAGQETQYF.

The gene calls are TRBV18 and TRBJ2-1, with a weak D call TRBD2 (6 bases). Deletions cut 0 bases from V and 3 bases from J, with 9 bases between. The V gene's germline CDR1 is KGHSH and CDR2 LQKENI. This CDR3 has 15 residues. The CDR3 is CASSPPRRDYNEQFF. The CDR3, as DNA: TGTGCCAGCTCACCACCGCGGCGGGACTACAATGAGCAGTTCTTC.

CDR3 sequence reads: CAISEGQGENNEQFF. The CDR3, as DNA: TGTGCCATCAGTGAAGGACAGGGTGAAAACAATGAGCAGTTCTTC. The chain combines TRBV10-3 with TRBJ2-1; 8 positions agree with TRBD1. With V trimmed by 3 bases and J by 5 bases, 6 bases remained unmatched. There are 15 residues in the CDR3. From germline, CDR1 is ENHRY and CDR2 SYGVKD.

The genes are TRBV29-1 and TRBJ1-3; D call uncertain. The CDR3 runs to 14 residues. Germline values: CDR1 SQVTM, CDR2 ANQGSEA. Trimming took off 1 base at V and 1 base at J, with 8 bases between the two ends. The CDR3: CSVEATASGNTIYF. CDR3 sequence (DNA): TGCAGCGTTGAAGCTACAGCATCTGGAAACACCATATATTTT.

This rearrangement joins TRBV9 to TRBJ1-2; 8 positions match TRBD1. The CDR3 is 14 residues long. With 4 bases clipped from V and 4 bases from J, the junction kept 6 bases outside the gene matches. Per germline, CDR1 SGDLS and CDR2 YYNGEE. The CDR3 nucleotides read TGTGCCAGCAGCCCCGGACAGGGTCGCTATGGCTACACCTTC. This codes for CASSPGQGRYGYTF.

With regard to this clone: This CDR3 is also generated by other DNA sequences in the sample. CDR3 in amino acids: CASSQTGSGNTIYF. The CDR3 DNA sequence: TGTGCCAGCAGTCAGACAGGGTCTGGAAACACCATATATTTT. The V call is TRBV7-9, the J call TRBJ1-3; 7 bases align to TRBD1. Looked up from germline, CDR1 is SEHNR and CDR2 is FQNEAQ (reference sequence). After removal of 6 bases from V and 1 base from J, the junction contained 3 bases not matched to a gene. The CDR3 contains 14 residues.

The chain links TRBV28 to TRBJ2-7; perhaps TRBD2 as D (5 bases). CDR1 is MDHEN, CDR2 SYDVKM, per germline. Trimming pared 7 bases from V and 1 base from J, leaving 14 bases between. The CDR3 runs 14 residues. The chain's CDR3 is CASKSLGGSYEQYF. CDR3 DNA sequence: TGTGCCAGCAAGTCCCTAGGCGGGTCCTACGAGCAGTACTTC.

The chain has TRBV7-6 and TRBJ1-5; weak D call: TRBD1 (5 bases). The CDR3 length is 17 residues. Trimming cost V 1 base and J 6 bases, with 19 bases left between them. CDR1 and CDR2 from the germline V gene are SGHVS and FNYEAQ. As DNA, the CDR3 is TGTGCCAGCAGCTTAGAGGGAGGGGCAGGGTTAGGTCAGCCCCAGCATTTT. It encodes CASSLEGGAGLGQPQHF.